This TCR beta chain stems from a study of blood T cell repertoires in COVID-19. About the research overall: Researchers got acute and convalescent COVID-19 samples from the United States, Italy and Spain.

CDR3 length: 15 amino acids. Germline V gene lookup returns CDR1 SEHNR and CDR2 FQNEAQ (reference sequence). J lost 1 base, V lost 3 bases, and 5 bases had no gene match. Generated by immunoSEQ multiplex PCR, the TCRdb table keeps only in-frame clones and is missing some. The sample contains roughly 180,000 clones, roughly 85% of which appear only once. V and J are TRBV7-9 and TRBJ2-5; 7 nucleotides match TRBD2. This clonotype originated in a man aged 40-55 years who had recovered from COVID-19. The sample comprised PBMCs or T cells enriched from blood (not recorded which). CDR3 amino acids: CASSFRGVIQETQYF. Written as DNA, the CDR3 is TGTGCCAGCAGCTTTCGGGGGGTGATCCAAGAGACCCAGTACTTC.